The clone carrying this T cell receptor (beta chain) was detected a few times. Its specificity is not known. The data stem from a study of T cells in Graves' hyperthyroidism and ophthalmopathy. Study-wide background: At the time of initial diagnosis and before any treatment, peripheral blood was collected. Study-wide points: The blood repertoire included most of the expanded thyroid clonotypes above 0.001. Model predictions of ophthalmopathy came a median approximately 6.8 months before onset.

Amplification targeted TCR beta CDR3 regions from RNA transcripts. HTBI primers were employed in a first-round RT-PCR of the TCR CDR3. Using its own MiXCR run on the multiplex PCR reads, TCRdb lists one record per CDR3 protein. In the table there are about 350,000 distinct CDR3 sequences, about a sixth of which are singletons. The CDR3 spans 16 residues. V was clipped by 6 bases and J by 7 bases, with 25 bases between them. Germline loops: CDR1 MNHEY, CDR2 SMNVEV (reference sequence). This TCR was recovered from a middle-aged woman with Graves' ophthalmopathy. V gene TRBV27 combines with J gene TRBJ2-7; D possibly matches TRBD1 or TRBD2 (7 bases each). Material for sequencing was blood. The CDR3 reads CASSTPQGSIGGEQYF. The CDR3 DNA follows: TGTGCCAGCAGCACCCCACAGGGGTCCATCGGGGGGGAGCAGTACTTC.